The clone carrying this TCR beta chain was recorded a few times. The antigen is undetermined. Germline V gene lookup returns CDR1 MNHNY and CDR2 SVGAGI (reference sequence). V was pared by 2 bases and J by 2 bases, with 6 bases of the junction left unmatched. This CDR3 is 16 amino acids long. This sample was included in a study of coeliac disease. Study-level information: Each coeliac patient was active, refractory type I, or diet-controlled. General study findings and limits: Control samples showed higher TRB and TRG clonality than intraepithelial and lamina propria samples in active celiac disease. Largely private TRB repertoires meant most sequences were sample-unique. Intraepithelial and lamina propria fractions were not highly pure.

Sequencing used immunoSEQ multiplex PCR; TCRdb keeps in-frame clones, though not all of them. The repertoire includes about 4,500 clones, less than 65% of them detected once, and approximately 8% sits in the top ten. The material sequenced was intraepithelial lymphocytes from the gut. This receptor was obtained from a woman aged 18-35 years with active celiac disease. This rearrangement joins TRBV6-6 to TRBJ2-3, with 8 bases fitting TRBD2. The CDR3 nucleotides read TGTGCCAGCAGTTACCTAATAGCGGGGACCACAGATACGCAGTATTTT. Translated: CASSYLIAGTTDTQYF.